This T cell receptor beta chain comes out of a study of OX40 agonist ivuxolimab in advanced cancers. Sequenced by immunoSEQ multiplex PCR; TCRdb stores in-frame clones only, minus some. The profile shows roughly 60,000 clones, 84% of them singletons. Autoimmune disease history or systemic immunosuppression was exclusionary. Trimming shortened V by 4 bases and J by 3 bases, and 9 bases separated the two germline ends. The CDR3 covers 14 residues. Germline loops: CDR1 MNHEY, CDR2 SMNVEV (reference sequence). This receptor was obtained from an adult with an advanced solid tumor such as melanoma, head and neck, liver or kidney cancer. This chain uses TRBV27 with TRBJ1-4; D is unclear. The sample was CD4+ or CD8+ T cells sorted from blood, taken in a trial of the OX40 agonist ivuxolimab. The DNA for the CDR3 is TGTGCCAGCAGTTCCGTCTTCGCTAATGAAAAACTGTTTTTT. Its protein product is CASSSVFANEKLFF.